These 31 T cell receptor beta chains came from one sample sequenced in a study of OX40 agonist ivuxolimab in advanced cancers. Data came from immunoSEQ multiplex PCR; TCRdb stores just in-frame clones and leaves some out. The sample shows about 77,000 clones, about 85% of them seen only once. Sequenced material: CD4+ or CD8+ T cells sorted from blood, taken in a trial of the OX40 agonist ivuxolimab. All receptors come from an adult with an advanced solid tumor such as melanoma, head and neck, liver or kidney cancer.

This clone was found once. The chain combines TRBV19 with TRBJ2-1, with TRBD2 as a possible D gene (5 bases). With 8 bases removed from V and 1 base from J, the gap between germline ends came to 18 bases. The CDR3 runs 16 residues. Germline V CDR1 and CDR2: LNHDA, SQIVND (reference sequence). CDR3 residues: CASARDPRRSYNEQFF. In nucleotides, the CDR3 is TGTGCCAGTGCTCGGGATCCCCGGCGGTCCTACAATGAGCAGTTCTTC.

The chain carries TRBV5-6 and TRBJ1-1; D unresolved. CDR1 is SGHDT, CDR2 YYEEEE, per germline. CDR3 length: 15 amino acids. Trimming cost V 1 base and J 4 bases, with 14 bases left between them. The CDR3 DNA sequence: TGTGCCAGCAGCTTGATGGGGAAATTCGTCACTGAAGCTTTCTTT. The encoded protein is CASSLMGKFVTEAFF.

V gene TRBV6-5 combines with J gene TRBJ2-7; 9 bases match TRBD1. This CDR3 comprises 15 residues. Germline V gives CDR1 MNHEY, CDR2 SVGAGI. V shed 0 bases, J shed 1 base, and the junction held 1 base outside the gene matches. The CDR3 sequence is CASSYSGQGSYEQYF. Written as DNA, the CDR3 is TGTGCCAGCAGTTACTCGGGACAGGGTTCCTACGAGCAGTACTTC.

V and J are TRBV2 and TRBJ1-2, with TRBD1 matching 7 bases. CDR1 is SNHLY and CDR2 is FYNNEI in the germline V gene. The CDR3 totals 14 residues. Trimming removed 2 bases from V and 3 bases from J; junction bases left unmatched: 3. CDR3 in DNA: TGTGCCAGCAGTGAATTTGGGACAGACTATGGCTACACCTTC. Protein product: CASSEFGTDYGYTF.

The CDR3 region has the DNA TGCGCCAGCAGCTTGGATACTAGCGGGTGGCGAGAGACCCAGTACTTC. Residues: CASSLDTSGWRETQYF. This sequence joins TRBV5-1 and TRBJ2-5, with TRBD2 identical over 9 bases. The CDR3 sequence is 16 residues long. With V trimmed by 0 bases and J by 4 bases, 7 bases remained unmatched. Germline V gene sequence: CDR1 SGHRS, CDR2 YFSETQ. The variable domain in full, with the rest retrieved from reference TRBV5-1 and TRBJ2-5, is KAGVTQTPRYLIKTRGQQVTLSCSPISGHRSVSWYQQTPGQGLQFLFEYFSETQRNKGNFPGRFSGRQFSNSRSEMNVSTLELGDSALYLCASSLDTSGWRETQYFGPGTRLLVL.

The chain couples TRBV9 to TRBJ1-2; D unclear. Germline CDR1 reads SGDLS; CDR2 reads YYNGEE. This CDR3 is 12 amino acids long. Trimming stripped 0 bases from V and 6 bases from J, with 6 bases between. The CDR3 spells CASSVGVHGYTF. The CDR3 DNA sequence: TGTGCCAGCAGCGTAGGGGTTCATGGCTACACCTTC.

DNA of the CDR3: TGTGCCAGCAGTCCTTTGGGGGGTCACACTGAAGCTTTCTTT. Its translation is CASSPLGGHTEAFF. This chain joins TRBV6-1 and TRBJ1-1; weak D call: TRBD1 (5 bases). CDR3 size: 14 residues. The V gene lost 5 bases and the J gene lost 3 bases, with 13 bases spanning the gap. Germline lookup yields CDR1 MNHNS and CDR2 SASEGT.

The chain recombines TRBV7-2 with TRBJ2-5; a possible D gene is TRBD1 (6 bases). The CDR3 has 14 residues. Germline lookup yields CDR1 SGHTA and CDR2 FQGNSA. With 3 bases removed from V and 5 bases from J, the gap between germline ends came to 13 bases. The CDR3 is CASSLGVGAETQYF. The CDR3 DNA reads TGTGCCAGCAGCTTGGGTGTGGGGGCGGAGACCCAGTACTTC.

The chain joins TRBV7-3 to TRBJ2-5; a weak D match, TRBD2 (5 bases). This CDR3 contains 13 residues. Germline CDR1 reads SGHTA; CDR2 reads FQGTGA. Trimming removed 2 bases from V and 5 bases from J, with 9 bases in between. CDR3 residues: CASSLWEFETQYF. The CDR3, as DNA: TGTGCCAGCAGCTTATGGGAGTTTGAGACCCAGTACTTC.

This clone is a singleton in its sample. V and J are TRBV2 and TRBJ2-7, with TRBD1 identical over 7 bases. The CDR3 is 12 amino acids. Germline CDR1 is SNHLY and CDR2 is FYNNEI. Trimming at V came to 5 bases and at J to 5 bases, leaving 3 bases not matched to a gene. The CDR3 reads CASSQDRNEQYF. The CDR3 nucleotides are TGTGCCAGCAGTCAGGACAGGAACGAGCAGTACTTC.

The CDR3 sequence: CASSLWDRGWAETQYF. CDR3 nucleotides: TGTGCCAGCAGCCTCTGGGACAGGGGATGGGCGGAGACCCAGTACTTC. The rearrangement uses TRBV7-2 and TRBJ2-5; 10 positions agree with TRBD1. The germline gives CDR1 SGHTA, CDR2 FQGNSA. The CDR3 extends over 16 amino acids. Trimming took 5 bases from V and 5 from J; bases not matched to a gene: 11. Looking up the rest from reference TRBV7-2 and TRBJ2-5 gives the full variable domain: GAGVSQSPSNKVTEKGKDVELRCDPISGHTALYWYRQSLGQGLEFLIYFQGNSAPDKSGLPSDRFSAERTGGSVSTLTIQRTQQEDSAVYLCASSLWDRGWAETQYFGPGTRLLVL.

This clone appeared a few times. The rearrangement links TRBV4-3 to TRBJ2-2, with D possibly matching TRBD1 (5 bases). Germline V gives CDR1 LGHNA, CDR2 YSLEER. The CDR3 has 15 residues. Between the trimmed V and J ends, which lost 3 bases and 1 base, there was a span of 9 bases. CDR3 protein: CASSHTGQNTGELFF. Written as DNA, the CDR3 is TGCGCCAGCAGCCACACAGGACAGAACACCGGGGAGCTGTTTTTT.

The rearrangement links TRBV11-2 to TRBJ1-1, with a weak D call TRBD1 (5 bases). Between the trimmed V and J ends, which lost 5 bases and 5 bases, there was a span of 15 bases. This CDR3 spans 14 amino acids. Per germline, CDR1 SGHAT and CDR2 FQNNGV. The CDR3 region is CASSRGWGRTEAFF. The CDR3 coding sequence is TGTGCCAGCAGCCGAGGGTGGGGACGAACTGAAGCTTTCTTT.

The chain combines TRBV15 with TRBJ2-6; possible D gene TRBD2, 5 bases. Trimming pared 8 bases from V and 1 base from J, leaving 9 bases between. This CDR3 has 14 residues. The germline V gene encodes CDR1 LNHNV and CDR2 YYDKDF (reference sequence). The CDR3: CATGGRSGANVLTF. The CDR3 DNA is TGTGCCACCGGTGGGAGATCTGGGGCCAACGTCCTGACTTTC.

This clone showed up just a few times. CDR3 sequence reads: CASSLEQPHALHF. The CDR3 DNA reads as TGTGCCAGCAGCCTCGAACAGCCCCATGCCCTCCACTTT. The rearrangement uses TRBV7-6 and TRBJ1-6; no definite D call. Germline assignment: CDR1 SGHVS and CDR2 FNYEAQ. V lost 5 bases and J lost 14, with 16 bases in between. This CDR3 has 13 amino acids.

This CDR3 is CASSSDRGADTQYF. DNA for the CDR3: TGCGCCAGCAGCTCCGACAGGGGAGCAGATACGCAGTATTTT. The genes are TRBV5-1 and TRBJ2-3; the match to TRBD1 covers 8 bases. The CDR3 sequence is 14 residues long. V was pared by 3 bases and J by 4 bases, with 4 bases of the junction left unmatched. Per germline, CDR1 SGHRS and CDR2 YFSETQ.

The chain recombines TRBV19 with TRBJ2-3; TRBD2 aligns across 12 bases. The J segment lost 3 bases and the V segment lost 8 bases, leaving 12 bases of the junction unmatched. The CDR3 extends over 17 amino acids. Germline-derived CDR1 and CDR2 are LNHDA and SQIVND (reference sequence). The CDR3: CASGGRTSGVATDTQYF. The CDR3 region has the DNA TGTGCCAGTGGGGGGAGGACTAGCGGGGTGGCTACAGATACGCAGTATTTT.

This chain links TRBV10-3 with TRBJ2-7; tentatively, D is TRBD1 or TRBD2 (5 bases each). Per germline, CDR1 ENHRY and CDR2 SYGVKD. V was pared by 8 bases and J by 9 bases, with 23 bases between. This CDR3 contains 14 residues. The CDR3 sequence: CAILVPGPRGSQYF. CDR3 in DNA: TGTGCCATCCTGGTGCCGGGTCCCCGGGGCTCGCAGTACTTC.

V usage is TRBV7-3 and J usage is TRBJ2-3, with 9 bases that match TRBD1. V lost 5 bases, J lost 10 bases, and 4 bases stayed unmatched. Germline loops: CDR1 SGHTA, CDR2 FQGTGA. The CDR3 totals 12 residues. The DNA for the CDR3 is TGTGCCAGCAGCACCAGGACAGGGGCGCAGTATTTT. Amino acid sequence: CASSTRTGAQYF. The entire variable domain, with the rest obtained from reference TRBV7-3 and TRBJ2-3, is as follows: GAGVSQTPSNKVTEKGKYVELRCDPISGHTALYWYRQSLGQGPEFLIYFQGTGAADDSGLPNDRFFAVRPEGSVSTLKIQRTERGDSAVYLCASSTRTGAQYFGPGTRLTVL.

V gene TRBV5-6 combines with J gene TRBJ2-2; the D gene is possibly TRBD2 (6 bases). Trimming removed 3 bases from V and 1 base from J, with 13 bases in between. The CDR3 contains 16 residues. Germline lookup yields CDR1 SGHDT and CDR2 YYEEEE. The CDR3 bases are TGTGCCAGCAGCTCCCGACTAGTGGGGAACACCGGGGAGCTGTTTTTT. Translating it yields CASSSRLVGNTGELFF.

The chain uses TRBV7-9 and TRBJ1-1, with D unclear. Looked up from germline, CDR1 is SEHNR and CDR2 is FQNEAQ (reference sequence). The CDR3 loop spans 15 amino acids. Trimming shortened V by 0 bases and J by 1 base, and 9 bases separated the two germline ends. CDR3 protein: CASSLASHWNTEAFF. As DNA, the CDR3 is TGTGCCAGCAGCTTAGCGAGCCATTGGAACACTGAAGCTTTCTTT.

This clone appeared once. CDR3 loop: CASSYSGGKTEAFF. CDR3 coding DNA: TGTGCCAGCAGTTACTCAGGGGGTAAGACTGAAGCTTTCTTT. The genes are TRBV6-5 and TRBJ1-1; tentative D call: TRBD1 (6 bases). CDR3 length equals 14 residues. CDR1 and CDR2 from the germline V gene are MNHEY and SVGAGI. The V end was cut by 0 bases, the J end by 5 bases, with 10 bases between.

This chain connects TRBV9 to TRBJ1-1; 8 bases are shared with TRBD1. Germline trimming cut 1 base from V and 5 bases from J; bases unmatched to any gene: 1. Germline V gives CDR1 SGDLS, CDR2 YYNGEE. The CDR3 extends over 13 amino acids. CDR3 sequence reads: CASSVNRGTEAFF. The DNA for the CDR3 is TGTGCCAGCAGCGTAAACAGGGGGACTGAAGCTTTCTTT.

V usage is TRBV7-2 and J usage is TRBJ2-7; D remains unclear. In germline, CDR1 is SGHTA, CDR2 FQGNSA. Trimming removed 0 bases at V and 3 bases at J, with 15 bases between. The CDR3 is 16 amino acids. The CDR3 DNA sequence: TGTGCCAGCAGCTTAGCGGCCCCAATCCCGCGCTACGAGCAGTACTTC. It translates to CASSLAAPIPRYEQYF.

The chain joins TRBV4-3 to TRBJ2-7; TRBD1 is a possible D gene (6 bases). CDR1 LGHNA and CDR2 YSLEER come from the germline V gene. The CDR3 contains 15 residues. Trimming removed 0 bases at V and 4 bases at J, with 13 bases between. CDR3 DNA: TGCGCCAGCAGCCAAGACTGGACAGATCCTTACGAGCAGTACTTC. This gives the protein CASSQDWTDPYEQYF.

The chain is built from TRBV11-2 and TRBJ1-1; TRBD1 might be the D (5 bases). CDR3 length equals 15 residues. Trimming cost V 4 bases and J 7 bases, with 19 bases left between them. Germline V gene lookup returns CDR1 SGHAT and CDR2 FQNNGV. The CDR3 sequence is CASSSGSFLRGEAFF. For the CDR3, the DNA is TGTGCCAGCAGCTCTGGGTCCTTTTTAAGGGGTGAAGCTTTCTTT. Using reference TRBV11-2 and TRBJ1-1 for the parts outside the CDR3, the full variable domain is EAGVAQSPRYKIIEKRQSVAFWCNPISGHATLYWYQQILGQGPKLLIQFQNNGVVDDSQLPKDRFSAERLKGVDSTLKIQPAKLEDSAVYLCASSSGSFLRGEAFFGQGTRLTVV.

There are a few counts of this clone. The V call is TRBV5-6, the J call TRBJ2-3, with D perhaps matching TRBD1 or TRBD2 (6 bases each). This CDR3 spans 15 amino acids. CDR1 and CDR2 from the germline V gene are SGHDT and YYEEEE. The V end was cut by 2 bases, the J end by 5 bases, with 15 bases between. CDR3: CASSFRGGRGDTQYF. The CDR3 region has the DNA TGTGCCAGCAGCTTTAGAGGGGGGCGTGGAGATACGCAGTATTTT.

The gene calls are TRBV7-2 and TRBJ2-3, with 8 bases lining up with TRBD1. Per germline, CDR1 SGHTA and CDR2 FQGNSA. The CDR3 length is 16 residues. The V gene end was trimmed by 1 base and the J gene end by 3 bases; junction bases not matched to a gene: 6. The CDR3 bases are TGTGCCAGCAGCTTAGATAGACAGGGGATTACAGATACGCAGTATTTT. It is translated as CASSLDRQGITDTQYF.

The chain employs TRBV7-3 and TRBJ2-1, with TRBD2 as a possible D gene (6 bases). CDR1 and CDR2 (germline): SGHTA, FQGTGA. Trimming removed 1 base from V and 3 bases from J, with 10 bases in between. CDR3 length: 15 residues. CDR3 nucleotides: TGTGCCAGCAGCTTAAGCGGGGCGATCTACAATGAGCAGTTCTTC. Translation: CASSLSGAIYNEQFF.

The chain uses TRBV2 and TRBJ1-1; no definite D call. Germline V gene sequence: CDR1 SNHLY, CDR2 FYNNEI. CDR3 size: 13 residues. Trimming shortened V by 2 bases and J by 11 bases, and 15 bases separated the two germline ends. The CDR3 here is CASSESAEAGAFF. The CDR3 DNA is TGTGCCAGCAGTGAATCAGCGGAGGCGGGGGCTTTCTTT.

The chain links TRBV6-1 to TRBJ2-7; 11 bases map to TRBD1. Per germline, CDR1 MNHNS and CDR2 SASEGT. The CDR3 loop spans 15 amino acids. Trimming at V came to 5 bases and at J to 5 bases, leaving 8 bases not matched to a gene. CDR3: CASSSPGQGDHEQYF. DNA of the CDR3: TGTGCCAGCAGTTCACCGGGACAGGGGGACCACGAGCAGTACTTC.